One and the same sample provided the 7 T cell receptor beta chains below, sequenced in a study of shared clonotypes between healthy human individuals. Generated by immunoSEQ multiplex PCR, the TCRdb table keeps only in-frame clones and is missing some. Here the sample spans about half a million clones, 79% being singletons. Material: PBMCs. The receptors derive from a woman between 40 and 55 years old in good health. Some clones in this sample may be carry-over from other donors' samples.

This clone was observed at least ten times. This chain joins TRBV5-6 and TRBJ1-5; D is perhaps TRBD1 (5 bases). Trimming pared 0 bases from V and 7 bases from J, leaving 11 bases between. Germline V gene lookup returns CDR1 SGHDT and CDR2 YYEEEE. CDR3 length: 14 amino acids. CDR3 protein: CASSLAGGDQPQHF. The CDR3 DNA reads TGTGCCAGCAGCTTGGCCGGGGGGGACCAGCCCCAGCATTTT.

The V call is TRBV5-1, the J call TRBJ2-1, with TRBD2 matching over 13 bases. The CDR3 covers 17 residues. The ends lost 4 bases at V and 9 bases at J; junction bases unmatched: 13. The germline gives CDR1 SGHRS, CDR2 YFSETQ. The CDR3, as DNA: TGCGCCAGCAGCCGGACTAGCGGGAGTCCCCGGCTTTCTGAGCAGTTCTTC. This encodes CASSRTSGSPRLSEQFF.

This chain links TRBV20-1 with TRBJ2-3; D is unresolved. Germline V gene sequence: CDR1 DFQATT, CDR2 SNEGSKA (reference sequence). This CDR3 has 11 residues. V was pared by 6 bases and J by 6 bases, with 10 bases between. The CDR3 region has the DNA TGCAGTGCGACCCAAGGCGATACGCAGTATTTT. Its protein product is CSATQGDTQYF.

The rearrangement joins TRBV28 to TRBJ2-3; 9 nucleotides match TRBD2. This CDR3 spans 13 amino acids. Germline CDR1 is MDHEN and CDR2 is SYDVKM. Germline trimming cut 11 bases from V and 3 bases from J; bases unmatched to any gene: 6. The CDR3 DNA sequence: TGTGCCCCTTCGGCGGGAGGGACAGATACGCAGTATTTT. Amino acid sequence: CAPSAGGTDTQYF.

This clone was detected once. The genes are TRBV4-3 and TRBJ1-3; D gene uncertain. The germline gives CDR1 LGHNA, CDR2 YSLEER. The V end lost 6 bases, the J end lost 2 bases, and 11 bases lay between the germline ends. The CDR3 runs 14 residues. This CDR3 reads CASSNLGAGNTIYF. The DNA for the CDR3 is TGCGCCAGCAGTAATCTAGGAGCTGGAAACACCATATATTTT.

As for this clone: The same CDR3 also results from other DNA sequences found in this sample. The chain links TRBV10-3 to TRBJ1-4; D is undetermined. The V and J ends lost 0 bases and 8 bases respectively, with 7 bases between them. The CDR3 has 13 residues. The germline gives CDR1 ENHRY, CDR2 SYGVKD. As DNA, the CDR3 is TGTGCCATCAGTGAGTCAGGACGGGAAAAACTGTTTTTT. This encodes CAISESGREKLFF.

This clone was counted once. The chain employs TRBV7-2 and TRBJ2-2, with D possibly matching TRBD2 (6 bases). This CDR3 is built from 15 residues. The V end was cut by 1 base, the J end by 1 base, with 7 bases between. Germline CDR1 reads SGHTA; CDR2 reads FQGNSA. The DNA for the CDR3 is TGTGCCAGCAGCTTAGGGGGAGGGAACACCGGGGAGCTGTTTTTT. Residues: CASSLGGGNTGELFF. The entire variable domain, with the rest obtained from reference TRBV7-2 and TRBJ2-2, is as follows: GAGVSQSPSNKVTEKGKDVELRCDPISGHTALYWYRQSLGQGLEFLIYFQGNSAPDKSGLPSDRFSAERTGGSVSTLTIQRTQQEDSAVYLCASSLGGGNTGELFFGEGSRLTVL.